This entry concerns a single T cell receptor beta chain. What it recognizes is unknown. The V gene's germline CDR1 is GTSNPN and CDR2 SVGIG (reference sequence). The CDR3 consists of 11 residues. Trimming shortened V by 2 bases and J by 2 bases, and 4 bases separated the two germline ends. The source of the sample is a study of cytomegalovirus exposure and HLA in healthy donors. Study findings and constraints: Listed as cytomegalovirus-associated were around 160 TCR beta chains. Sequencing depth roughly uniform across donors was assumed in presence/absence analyses.

In the PCR, 60 Vbeta and 13 Jbeta primers were used. The method was immunoSEQ multiplex PCR; TCRdb's version includes in-frame clones alone and lacks a portion of them. The sample lists about 150,000 clones, around 73% occurring once. The TCR comes from a male donor in good health and CMV-seronegative. What was sequenced was PBMCs. The chain links TRBV30 to TRBJ2-7; D is undetermined. The CDR3 nucleotides read TGTGCCTGGAGTCTAGCCTACGAGCAGTACTTC. As protein: CAWSLAYEQYF.